Listed below are T cell receptor beta chains from one sample, sequenced in a study of OX40 agonist ivuxolimab in advanced cancers. Clones were read by immunoSEQ multiplex PCR, and TCRdb kept only the in-frame ones, dropping some. The data contain roughly 53,000 clones, approximately 91% of them singletons. The sample consisted of CD4+ or CD8+ T cells sorted from blood, taken in a trial of the OX40 agonist ivuxolimab. These receptors were collected from an adult with an advanced solid tumor such as melanoma, head and neck, liver or kidney cancer. Both conserved end residues are part of each CDR3. Fields, in order: clone size, J gene, D gene, V gene, CDR3 protein, CDR3 DNA. D genes are given only for firm matches. Rows give clone size only sometimes, using once, few, many, or a class for an expanded clone.

size: .; J: TRBJ2-7; D: TRBD2; V: TRBV7-6; CDR3: CASSPTSGYSYEQYF; DNA: TGTGCCAGCAGCCCCACTAGCGGGTACTCCTACGAGCAGTACTTC
size: once; J: TRBJ2-1; D: .; V: TRBV20-1; CDR3: CSARGGEQFF; DNA: TGCAGTGCTAGGGGCGGGGAGCAGTTCTTC
size: .; J: TRBJ1-1; D: .; V: TRBV6-1; CDR3: CASRKGETEAFF; DNA: TGTGCCAGCAGGAAGGGAGAAACTGAAGCTTTCTTT
size: few; J: TRBJ1-6; D: .; V: TRBV7-9; CDR3: CASSPEGNSPLHF; DNA: TGTGCCAGCAGCCCGGAGGGAAATTCACCCCTCCACTTT
size: .; J: TRBJ2-3; D: .; V: TRBV20-1; CDR3: CSAYLGDTQYF; DNA: TGCAGTGCATACCTGGGAGATACGCAGTATTTT
size: .; J: TRBJ2-1; D: TRBD2; V: TRBV5-1; CDR3: CASSLGLAGAGSYNEQFF; DNA: TGCGCCAGCAGCTTGGGCCTAGCGGGAGCGGGCTCCTACAATGAGCAGTTCTTC
size: .; J: TRBJ1-6; D: .; V: TRBV14; CDR3: CASSRLDSYNSPLHF; DNA: TGTGCCAGCAGCCGGCTGGACAGTTATAATTCACCCCTCCACTTT
size: .; J: TRBJ2-5; D: .; V: TRBV7-9; CDR3: CASSPSMGFGASQETQYF; DNA: TGTGCCAGCAGCCCTAGTATGGGCTTTGGGGCATCCCAAGAGACCCAGTACTTC
size: .; J: TRBJ2-1; D: .; V: TRBV21-1; CDR3: CASSKRREGATCSYNEQFF; DNA: TGTGCCAGCAGCAAAAGACGAGAGGGAGCCACTTGCTCCTACAATGAGCAGTTCTTC
size: .; J: TRBJ2-3; D: .; V: TRBV9; CDR3: CASSVAEDTDTQYF; DNA: TGTGCCAGCAGCGTCGCTGAAGATACAGATACGCAGTATTTT
size: .; J: TRBJ1-3; D: .; V: TRBV18; CDR3: CASSPGDLSGNTIYF; DNA: TGTGCCAGCTCACCCGGGGACCTCTCTGGAAACACCATATATTTT
size: .; J: TRBJ2-7; D: .; V: TRBV5-6; CDR3: CASSRQAYEQYF; DNA: TGTGCCAGCAGCAGACAGGCCTACGAGCAGTACTTC
size: .; J: TRBJ1-5; D: .; V: TRBV10-1; CDR3: CASSECDIPFGLTDQPQHF; DNA: TGCGCCAGCAGTGAATGTGACATCCCCTTTGGACTTACGGATCAGCCCCAGCATTTT
size: few; J: TRBJ1-2; D: .; V: TRBV10-3; CDR3: CAISESQIYGYTF; DNA: TGTGCCATCAGTGAGTCACAGATCTATGGCTACACCTTC
size: .; J: TRBJ1-2; D: TRBD1; V: TRBV2; CDR3: CASREGQGLVTF; DNA: TGTGCCAGCAGGGAAGGACAGGGCTTGGTCACCTTC
size: .; J: TRBJ1-1; D: .; V: TRBV5-3; CDR3: CARSFRTGQNTEAFF; DNA: TGTGCCAGAAGCTTTAGAACAGGGCAGAACACTGAAGCTTTCTTT
size: .; J: TRBJ2-7; D: TRBD1; V: TRBV10-1; CDR3: CASSESKTGPTYEQYF; DNA: TGCGCCAGCAGTGAGTCGAAGACAGGGCCGACCTACGAGCAGTACTTC
size: .; J: TRBJ2-7; D: .; V: TRBV6-1; CDR3: CASRPGSLGEQYF; DNA: TGTGCCAGCAGGCCGGGGTCCTTAGGGGAGCAGTACTTC
size: .; J: TRBJ2-2; D: .; V: TRBV30; CDR3: CAWASWTLNTGELFF; DNA: TGTGCCTGGGCTTCTTGGACTTTGAACACCGGGGAGCTGTTTTTT
size: .; J: TRBJ2-7; D: TRBD1; V: TRBV27; CDR3: CASSSWTGGDYEQYF; DNA: TGTGCCAGCAGTTCGTGGACAGGGGGCGATTACGAGCAGTACTTC
size: .; J: TRBJ1-1; D: .; V: TRBV9; CDR3: CASRAVGGANTEAFF; DNA: TGTGCCAGCAGGGCTGTTGGGGGGGCGAACACTGAAGCTTTCTTT
size: .; J: TRBJ2-2; D: .; V: TRBV14; CDR3: CASSQDTARRGGELFF; DNA: TGTGCCAGCAGCCAAGATACGGCCAGGAGAGGCGGGGAGCTGTTTTTT
size: .; J: TRBJ2-5; D: TRBD1; V: TRBV5-1; CDR3: CASSLVRGRSEETQYF; DNA: TGCGCCAGCAGCTTGGTCAGGGGGCGCTCGGAGGAGACCCAGTACTTC
size: once; J: TRBJ1-3; D: .; V: TRBV4-3; CDR3: CASSQTGGGRAGNTIYF; DNA: TGCGCCAGCAGCCAAACCGGGGGGGGCAGAGCTGGAAACACCATATATTTT